This T cell receptor (beta chain) was profiled in a study of monozygotic twins with inflammatory bowel disease. Findings and caveats of the study: Sharing of clonotypes with others was lower in IBD patients than in healthy twins, and this was especially so with disease activity.

CDR3 length: 13 amino acids. Germline CDR1 and CDR2: SGHRS and YFSETQ. On this clonotype: What it recognizes is unknown.

Researchers collected about 2.5 ml of blood per donor. Investigators pulled total RNA out of whole blood and did not sort T cells. Addition of UMIs with a 6-nucleotide sample barcode was achieved by template switching. TCRdb re-called the 5' RACE reads; one entry per CDR3 protein, DNA not given. This sample contains about 300,000 distinct CDR3 sequences. The chain joins TRBV5-1 to TRBJ2-1. The sequenced sample was blood. This TCR derives from a human donor with ulcerative colitis or Crohn's disease, or a healthy co-twin of an affected twin (not recorded which). The CDR3 region is CGSSIVGYNEQFF.